This entry features one T cell receptor beta chain sequence. What antigen it recognizes has not been identified. Base-call qualities are not available, and no considerably larger clone is one nucleotide away. The sample belongs to a study of cytomegalovirus exposure and HLA in healthy donors (dated by TCRdb to between 2016 and 2019). With respect to the entire study: According to an earlier analysis of several hundred of the donors, some 180 million T cells yielded roughly 100 million unique TCR beta sequences and approximately 300 Gb of sequence data. HLA typing included class I and class II loci at four-digit resolution. The aim of the study was to test whether cataloging public T cell receptors could identify signatures of past pathogen exposure. An early release that covered some 630 HLA-typed donors contained about 300 gigabases of sequencing data and tens of millions of unique TCR sequences. Every repertoire in the discovery cohort had been generated on one and the same sequencing platform. The number of donors typed differed by locus, with 629-630 for A, B, C, DRB1 and DQB1, roughly 550 for DQA1, approximately 580 for DPA1, and some 440 for DPB1. On average, roughly 200,000 unique TCR beta nucleotide sequences were sequenced per donor among a few hundred genotyped donors of the cohort, with 15% to 20% of those sequences being non-productive. In a later analysis, previously published TCR beta repertoires from about 670 donors were re-analyzed and high-resolution HLA genotyping was added so that TCR occurrence patterns could be studied. A later genetic analysis took genome-wide SNP genotypes for about 60% of the roughly 670 donors and used that subset as a discovery cohort. Donor age, sex, ethnicity and CMV serostatus were compiled together with the repertoire data. Along with the approximately 700-subject first cohort, a separate validation cohort of over a hundred different subjects was used. Of the 350 to 450 genotyped donors, roughly 80% fell in the genetic ancestry cluster associated with self-reported Caucasian donors. In an earlier analysis of 500 to 650 of the donors, high-throughput TCR beta sequencing was used to judge whether each TCR beta V gene segment behaved as functional or pseudogenic. Rather than drawing on any new phenotypic data, the later analysis identified candidate immune exposures from TCR beta sequences and the way those sequences occurred across donors. Four or five DR-DQ haplotypes were treated as single units for association and clustering because of strong linkage in the cohort. Using immunosequencing, the study profiled T cell repertoires from 640 or so subjects and related those repertoires to cytomegalovirus serostatus. To predict cytomegalovirus infection status, the study brought together high-throughput TCR immunosequencing, statistical association of individual TCRs with disease status, and machine learning.

In total, roughly 670 healthy bone marrow donors made up the cohort. At the time of sampling, all cohort members were nominally healthy, though unrecorded immune exposures were likely present. The donor tested CMV seropositive, placing the donor among the 289 seropositive members of the cohort. A peripheral blood sample was collected from each donor, and TCR beta sequencing was performed on peripheral blood mononuclear cells. The Qiagen DNeasy Blood Extraction Kit was used to extract genomic DNA from the blood cell samples. V is clipped by 0 bases and J by 8 bases, and the sequence between their germline boundaries is 13 bases long. CDR1 and CDR2, per the germline V gene, are LGHNA and YSLEER. The CDR3 spans 14 residues, from the cysteine through the phenylalanine. Only the CDR3 part of the read is kept: 42 bases, read in frame from the first base. The library was built by means of the immunoSEQ multiplex PCR assay. The multiplex PCR relied on a mix of 60 forward primers for TCR Vbeta segments and 13 reverse primers for TCR Jbeta segments. The CDR3 region of rearranged TCR beta genes was amplified from genomic DNA by a multiplex PCR assay. On the Illumina HiSeq System, the amplified TCR beta libraries were sequenced as 87-base-pair reads. As for the authors' bioinformatics: In a later analysis, tens of millions of unique TCR beta chains were counted across the roughly 610 repertoires, and some 10 million of these chains were shared by at least two donors. Raw reads were error-corrected and collapsed into unique sequences by a nearest-neighbor algorithm in which closely related sequences were merged to remove PCR and sequencing errors. V, D and J gene segments were assigned by aligning CDR3 sequences to IMGT reference sequences. For a sequence to be retained, a match of at least six nucleotides to both a V gene segment and a J gene segment was required. Rearrangements were called productive when the CDR3 lacked stop codons and stayed in frame with V and J; all others were non-productive. CDR3 was defined by IMGT convention, running from the second conserved V-encoded cysteine to the conserved J-encoded phenylalanine. The earlier analysis of 587 of the donors excluded any sequence lacking an unambiguous match to a single V gene segment. An earlier analysis of 550 to 650 of the donors classified V segments as functional when productive rearrangements were above 56.7% and as segregating when the standard deviation between donors was above 5%. A statistical classification framework was built for diagnosing cytomegalovirus status from the catalog of TCR beta chain sequences. V and J gene assignment, in a later analysis, came from comparing TCR nucleotide sequences with IMGT/GENE-DB human TR gene sequences. The TCRdist pipeline was used in a later analysis to assign CDR3 sequences and most-parsimonious VDJ recombination scenarios. In a later analysis, each TCR beta chain was defined by its CDR3 amino acid sequence together with its V-gene family, and reads lacking a unique V-gene family were excluded. To address suspected cross-contamination and a sequencing artifact, a later analysis removed 550 to 750 highly shared, low-generation-probability nucleotide sequences. In a later analysis, a clonal expansion index was calculated for each public chain from normalized within-repertoire ranks of inferred template counts. A later analysis computed generation probabilities with a VDJ recombination model fitted to out-of-frame rearrangements, and checked the results against IGoR. In a later analysis, hypergeometric tests were used to score TCR-TCR, TCR-HLA and TCR-CMV co-occurrence, with a repertoire-size bias correction applied to TCR pairs. In a later analysis, false discovery rates were estimated by permuting HLA or CMV assignments 20 times. In a later analysis, co-occurring TCRs were grouped with DBSCAN, and TCRdist sequence similarity was added when clustering was performed within HLA-allele-positive subsets. Co-occurrence clustering excluded repertoires with fewer than 30,000 or more than 120,000 public chains, plus five with anomalous nucleotide sharing. This is the immuneACCESS table as TCRdb keeps it, with only in-frame sequences that have V and J called. A part of the clones is gone; compared with another copy, unresolved V genes explain less than half, and the rest is unexplained. The DNA gave D and trimming, while V, J and clone size come from that table. The sample includes some 160,000 clones, with 80% to 90% observed a single time. 2.5% of the sample belongs to the ten largest clones.

Paper-wide results and their limitations: In an earlier analysis of fewer than 750 of the donors, most TCR beta V segments were observed in productive rearrangements about 87% or about 30% of the time, broadly matching IMGT annotations. In a later analysis, TCR association rates were found to vary across HLA loci, with the most associated TCRs seen for DRB1 alleles and the fewest for HLA-C alleles. In a later genetic analysis, a missense DCLRE1C variant was associated with V-gene and J-gene trimming of TCR beta chains, and the association was replicated in an independent cohort. Linkage disequilibrium might explain the correlated functional status among segregating V segments, but an unknown experimental factor could not be excluded. Assigning TCR associations to individual alleles was difficult when HLA alleles, especially DR and DQ, strongly co-occurred. Because the 87-base-pair reads could not distinguish some IMGT-functional V segments, including TRBV6-2 and TRBV6-3, those segments were excluded. A later analysis reported that several top co-occurrence clusters appeared linked to parvovirus B19, influenza, CMV and Epstein-Barr virus. The cohort was sequenced for TCR beta chains only, and without alpha or paired-chain data the features that could be detected were limited. A further reported finding was that TCR beta sequences accurately predicted the HLA-A and HLA-B alleles for most subjects in the first cohort. Compared with the approximately 670-donor mean, donors in an Asian-associated ancestry cluster had fewer N-insertions in productive TCRs, according to a later genetic analysis. Because HLA typing was missing for some donors at each locus, association tests included only the typed subset. According to a later analysis, most CMV-associated TCR beta chains appeared to be HLA-restricted, and the HLA associations seemed to be driven largely by CMV exposure. Over 15 rarely observed V segments, including chromosome 9 orphons, were excluded from the earlier analysis of some 590 of the donors because counts were too low. Across donors, most TCR sequences were observed very rarely, whereas some public TCRs were present in many individuals. In a later analysis, HLA-associated TCR beta chains were found to be more clonally expanded and to have lower generation probabilities than equally common non-associated chains. The presence/absence analyses assumed that sequencing depth was roughly uniform across donors, and that assumption may not be true. The authors suggested that the approach could potentially be extended to other disease states and immunological phenotypes. In the study, around 150 TCR beta chains were listed as associated with cytomegalovirus. The classifier was reported to diagnose cytomegalovirus status with high specificity and sensitivity in both the original cohort and the validation cohort. CMV serostatus was the only immune exposure information available for the cohort. Specific HLA alleles were associated with over 15,000 TCR beta sequences at a false discovery rate of 0.05 in a later analysis. In vitro tests confirmed that a few of the cytomegalovirus-associated TCR beta chains recognize cytomegalovirus antigens. A cluster of highly shared sequence variants was judged likely to represent a technical artifact of the sequencing pipeline.

This chain is built from TRBV4-3 and TRBJ1-2, and the D gene may be TRBD1, 5 bases matching. This TCR was recovered from a man aged 30 to 45 in good health and CMV-seropositive. The sample was PBMCs. Here is the DNA: TGCGCCAGCAGCCAAGAGTCGGGGGAGGAGGGCTACACCTTC. The encoded protein is CASSQESGEEGYTF.